This TCR beta chain comes out of a study of post-analysis software for immune sequencing data. General observations from the study: Comparison of patients with controls showed a handful of TRBV segments more frequent in patients, TRBV5-6, TRBV5-1 and TRBV20-1 among them. Diversity measured as normalized Chao1 was significantly lower in multiple sclerosis patients than in controls.

A remark on this clonotype: The antigen remains undetermined. Mismatch with germline at one junction end may stem from a read error.

TCR beta libraries were prepared from cDNA with unique molecular identifiers. TCRdb fed the PCR reads into MiXCR, producing one record per CDR3 protein. Of 350,000 to 500,000 distinct CDR3 sequences listed, 30% to 45% are singletons. CDR1 DFQATT and CDR2 SNEGSKA come from the germline V gene (reference sequence). The CDR3 has 17 amino acids. This clonotype was obtained from a girl aged 2 to 10 with multiple sclerosis. The chain couples TRBV20-1 to TRBJ2-1; 11 bases are shared with TRBD2. What was sequenced was blood. The CDR3 sequence: CSASSPGLAGSYNEQFF. CDR3 coding DNA: TGCAGCGCTAGCTCCCCTGGACTAGCGGGCTCCTACAATGAGCAGTTCTTC.